These T cell receptor beta chains were read from a single sample in a study of cytomegalovirus exposure and HLA in healthy donors. The method was immunoSEQ multiplex PCR; TCRdb's version includes in-frame clones alone and lacks a portion of them. The repertoire consists of around 80,000 clones, with around 60% occurring once and the leading ten covering about 4.7%. Sequenced sample: PBMCs. These receptors all come from a male donor in good health and CMV-seropositive. Each CDR3 is given with its conserved first and last residue. D genes are given only for firm matches. The size entry is marked missing in some rows and otherwise reads once, few, many or a size class.

j_call,v_call,clone_size,d_call,cdr3_nt,cdr3_aa
TRBJ1-4,TRBV4-1,NA,NA,TGCGCCAGCAGCCAAGTGTCTATGGGGGGGTTTAATGAAAAACTGTTTTTT,CASSQVSMGGFNEKLFF
TRBJ2-7,TRBV18,few,TRBD1,TGTGCCAGCTCACAAGGGGACAGCTCCTACGAGCAGTACTTC,CASSQGDSSYEQYF
TRBJ1-1,TRBV5-4,NA,NA,TGTGCCAGCAGCTTAGGAGGACTAAACACTGAAGCTTTCTTT,CASSLGGLNTEAFF
TRBJ1-1,TRBV7-2,few,NA,TGTGCCAGCAGCTTAGCCCAGGGCCCTGAAGCTTTCTTT,CASSLAQGPEAFF
TRBJ2-1,TRBV2,NA,NA,TGTGCCAGCAGGGGTCGGGGGGCAGTGAATGAGCAGTTCTTC,CASRGRGAVNEQFF
TRBJ1-2,TRBV20-1,NA,NA,TGCAGTGCTAGGGCCGTCGGGGGCTACACCTTC,CSARAVGGYTF
TRBJ1-5,TRBV7-9,NA,NA,TGTTCCAGCAGCCGAGGGGGAGGGGTGCCCCGTCAACCTAATCAGCCCCAGCATTTT,CSSSRGGGVPRQPNQPQHF
TRBJ1-1,TRBV7-9,NA,TRBD1,TGTGCCAGCAGCTTAGGCAGGGGGCTGGCTGAAGCTTTCTTT,CASSLGRGLAEAFF
TRBJ1-1,TRBV6-6,few,NA,TGTGCCAGCACCACAAGAAGAGGGCCAGAAGCTTTCTTT,CASTTRRGPEAFF
TRBJ2-1,TRBV7-9,few,TRBD2,TGTGCCAGCAGCTTACGGGAGGATGAGCAGTTCTTC,CASSLREDEQFF
TRBJ1-5,TRBV18,NA,TRBD1,TGTGCCAGCTCACTTGGGACAGGGGGGAATCAGCCCCAGCATTTT,CASSLGTGGNQPQHF
TRBJ2-5,TRBV5-1,once,TRBD1,TGCGCCAGCAGCTTGGCAGGGACAGTGGAAGAGACCCAGTACTTC,CASSLAGTVEETQYF
TRBJ1-2,TRBV6-1,NA,NA,TGTGCCAGCAGTGAAGCGCTGGTCGGGGGGCACTATGGCTACACCTTC,CASSEALVGGHYGYTF
TRBJ2-3,TRBV30,NA,NA,TGTGCCTGGAGTGTAAGGACTTCCAAATGGACAGATACGCAGTATTTT,CAWSVRTSKWTDTQYF
TRBJ2-7,TRBV19,NA,NA,TGTGCCAGTAGTATAGACTTAAGGGGCTACGAGCAGTACTTC,CASSIDLRGYEQYF
TRBJ1-2,TRBV19,once,NA,TGTGCCAGTAGTACCAGGATTTTCGAGGGCTACACCTTC,CASSTRIFEGYTF
TRBJ2-1,TRBV6-1,NA,NA,TGTGCCAGCAGACGAGAATACTCCTACAATGAGCAGTTCTTC,CASRREYSYNEQFF
TRBJ2-3,TRBV5-6,NA,TRBD1,TGTGCCAGCAGCTTTTACAGGGGCCCTAGCACAGATACGCAGTATTTT,CASSFYRGPSTDTQYF
TRBJ2-3,TRBV6-5,NA,NA,TGTGCCAGCAGTCCGGGGGATACGCAGTATTTT,CASSPGDTQYF
TRBJ2-3,TRBV7-8,NA,TRBD2,TGTGCCAGCAGCTTAGTTCCTCTTCCGCTGAAGACTAGCGGGGTTAGCACAGATACGCAGTATTTT,CASSLVPLPLKTSGVSTDTQYF